This T cell receptor beta chain appears in the sequencing data of a study of blood T cell repertoires in COVID-19. Germline V gene lookup returns CDR1 SGHDT and CDR2 YYEEEE. V dropped 0 bases and J dropped 4; count of bases not matched to a gene: 6. The CDR3 is 16 residues long. Assay used: immunoSEQ multiplex PCR; TCRdb lists only in-frame clones, some missing. The sample records around 150,000 clones, 60% to 85% being singletons. The sample was peripheral blood. The chain is built from TRBV5-6 and TRBJ2-1, with 8 bases lining up with TRBD2. The receptor comes from a man aged 55 to 70 with acute or convalescent COVID-19. Written as DNA, the CDR3 is TGTGCCAGCAGCTTGGTCGGCGGGGGGCGGTACAATGAGCAGTTCTTC. This sequence encodes CASSLVGGGRYNEQFF.